This T cell receptor beta chain is drawn from a study of T cell repertoires in cytomegalovirus infection. Study summary: In the study, CMV epitopes included recently identified HLA-C-restricted and well-studied HLA-B-restricted ones. Points from the study as a whole: HLA-C-restricted CMV clonotypes gave the most frequent clonotype in two of eight donors.

Each CDR3 protein gets one entry after TCRdb re-called the reads with MiXCR. The data show a few hundred thousand distinct CDR3 sequences, roughly 29% seen once. The germline gives CDR1 MGHRA, CDR2 YSYEKL. Between the trimmed V and J ends, which lost 1 base and 1 base, there was a span of 11 bases. The CDR3 sequence is 16 residues long. With respect to this clonotype: As yet, its antigen is unknown.

Sample: cultured PBMCs, taken from culture after CMV antigen stimulation. V is TRBV4-1 and J is TRBJ1-3; no clear D. The origin of this receptor is a human donor in good health (CMV status not recorded). Some clones in this sample may be carry-over from other donors' samples. CDR3 nucleotide sequence: TGCGCCAGCAGCCAAGGTTCTTCTTTGTCTGGAAACACCATATATTTT. Protein: CASSQGSSLSGNTIYF.